This is a list of T cell receptor beta chains from one sample in a study of pediatric ulcerative colitis. The assay was immunoSEQ multiplex PCR, and TCRdb's table has in-frame clones only and misses some. The sample lists fewer than 40,000 clones, roughly 86% occurring once. Sequenced input: blood. The origin of the receptors is a boy younger than 18 with severe ulcerative colitis. The CDR3 runs from the conserved cysteine through the conserved F or W. D genes are given only for firm matches. Clone size appears in some rows only: once, few, many, or a class for an expanded clone.

V gene,D gene,J gene,clone size,CDR3 protein,CDR3 DNA
TRBV2,.,TRBJ2-7,.,CASSSEGPEQYF,TGTGCCAGCAGTTCCGAGGGGCCCGAGCAGTACTTC
TRBV7-2,TRBD2,TRBJ2-3,.,CASSLDGLALTDTQYF,TGTGCCAGCAGCTTAGACGGACTAGCGTTGACAGATACGCAGTATTTT
TRBV19,.,TRBJ1-3,.,CASSLGNTIYF,TGTGCCAGTAGTCTTGGAAACACCATATATTTT
TRBV7-9,.,TRBJ2-1,.,CASSSLGLNEQFF,TGTGCCAGCAGCTCGTTGGGGTTAAATGAGCAGTTCTTC
TRBV15,TRBD1,TRBJ1-1,.,CATSPMPTGADTEAFF,TGTGCCACCAGTCCGATGCCGACAGGGGCGGACACTGAAGCTTTCTTT
TRBV5-5,TRBD2,TRBJ2-7,.,CASSLGGGTYEQYF,TGTGCCAGCAGCTTAGGCGGGGGGACCTACGAGCAGTACTTC
TRBV27,.,TRBJ2-1,.,CASRTAQGSYNEQFF,TGTGCCAGCAGAACCGCACAAGGGAGCTACAATGAGCAGTTCTTC
TRBV30,.,TRBJ1-2,.,CAHLRRGARGGYTF,TGTGCCCACCTCAGGAGGGGGGCCCGTGGAGGCTACACCTTC
TRBV7-9,.,TRBJ2-1,.,CASSLGSNEQFF,TGTGCCAGCAGCTTAGGATCGAATGAGCAGTTCTTC
TRBV6-1,.,TRBJ1-1,.,CASSEEVGVYTEAFF,TGTGCCAGCAGTGAGGAGGTTGGGGTCTACACTGAAGCTTTCTTT
TRBV6-6,.,TRBJ2-3,.,CASSYVGGTDTQYF,TGTGCCAGCAGTTACGTCGGAGGAACAGATACGCAGTATTTT
TRBV5-4,.,TRBJ2-3,.,CASSPAQGITDTQYF,TGTGCCAGCAGCCCCGCCCAGGGGATTACAGATACGCAGTATTTT
TRBV6-6,TRBD1,TRBJ1-1,.,CASKYRGQTEAFF,TGTGCCAGCAAATACAGGGGGCAGACTGAAGCTTTCTTT
TRBV6-5,.,TRBJ2-1,once,CASSFGNEQFF,TGTGCCAGCAGTTTCGGGAATGAGCAGTTCTTC
TRBV18,.,TRBJ2-2,few,CASSHTGELFF,TGTGCCAGCTCTCACACCGGGGAGCTGTTTTTT
TRBV7-3,.,TRBJ1-5,.,CASSLALLQPQHF,TGTGCCAGCAGCTTAGCCCTTCTACAGCCCCAGCATTTT
TRBV6-1,.,TRBJ1-2,.,CASSEALRVNYGYTF,TGTGCCAGCAGTGAAGCGCTTCGAGTCAACTATGGCTACACCTTC
TRBV2,.,TRBJ1-2,.,CASTFLASYGYTF,TGTGCCAGCACATTTCTGGCCAGCTATGGCTACACCTTC
TRBV18,.,TRBJ1-5,.,CASSPKGREGQPQHF,TGTGCCAGCTCACCGAAGGGCAGGGAGGGTCAGCCCCAGCATTTT
TRBV29-1,.,TRBJ1-1,.,CSVGGPTLGAFF,TGCAGCGTTGGGGGCCCCACTTTGGGGGCTTTCTTT
TRBV5-1,.,TRBJ1-2,.,CASSLGGGRYTF,TGCGCCAGCAGCTTGGGGGGCGGGCGCTACACCTTC
TRBV5-8,.,TRBJ1-2,.,CASSPLTNSFNYGYTF,TGTGCCAGCAGCCCCCTTACGAACAGCTTTAACTATGGCTACACCTTC
TRBV5-4,.,TRBJ2-5,.,CASSLERAQETQYF,TGTGCCAGCAGCTTGGAGAGGGCCCAAGAGACCCAGTACTTC